The sample holds one count of the clone carrying this T cell receptor beta chain. The CDR3 contains 13 residues. Germline V lookup: CDR1 LNHDA, CDR2 SQIVND (reference sequence). V lost 0 bases and J 13 bases, leaving 13 bases between the germline ends. This specimen belongs to a study of control samples from healthy donors and cancer patients. The protocol was immunoSEQ multiplex PCR, while the TCRdb copy is restricted to in-frame clones and leaves out a portion. The sample shows some 200,000 clones, about 94% of them seen only once. This sequence originates from a man aged 50 to 60 in good health. The chain links TRBV19 to TRBJ1-5; perhaps TRBD1 as D (6 bases). The material sequenced was blood. The CDR3, as DNA: TGTGCCAGTAGTATAGATCTAGGGGGGACTCAGCATTTT. It encodes CASSIDLGGTQHF.